This paragraph covers one T cell receptor beta chain sequence. As yet, its antigen is unknown. The table came from immunoSEQ multiplex PCR; TCRdb's copy has only in-frame clones and leaves some out. The profile shows roughly 67,000 clones, around 87% of them singletons. The sample belongs to a study of OX40 agonist ivuxolimab in advanced cancers. Overall study results and limits: Antigens targeted by the expanded peripheral T cells were not determined. At 0.1-3.0 mg/kg, partial responders had clonal expansion among the lowest observed.

The CDR3 is 13 residues long. V lost 2 bases, J lost 6 bases, and 3 bases stayed unmatched. Germline V CDR1 and CDR2: MGHDK, SYGVNS. Sequencing was performed on CD4+ or CD8+ T cells sorted from blood, taken in a trial of the OX40 agonist ivuxolimab. The chain combines TRBV25-1 with TRBJ1-2; 7 bases align to TRBD1. This TCR derives from an adult with an advanced solid tumor such as melanoma, head and neck, liver or kidney cancer. The CDR3, as DNA: TGTGCCAGCAGTGAAAGAGGACAGGATGGCTACACCTTC. It translates to CASSERGQDGYTF.